The 32 T cell receptor beta chains below come from one sample, sequenced in a study of blood T cell repertoires in COVID-19. Profiled with immunoSEQ multiplex PCR; TCRdb holds only in-frame clones, not every one. The sample shows some 150,000 clones, about four fifths of them seen only once. The sample comprised peripheral blood. Receptor source: a man aged 55 to 70 with acute or convalescent COVID-19.

V is TRBV7-9 and J is TRBJ1-1; 7 bases line up with TRBD1. Germline V gene data show CDR1 as SEHNR and CDR2 as FQNEAQ (reference sequence). The CDR3 runs 13 residues. V lost 5 bases, J lost 9 bases, and 9 bases stayed unmatched. The CDR3 sequence: CASSPRDRVKAFF. Written as DNA, the CDR3 is TGTGCCAGCAGCCCCCGTGACAGGGTTAAAGCTTTCTTT.

The chain carries TRBV7-2 and TRBJ2-1, with a tentative D call TRBD1 (5 bases). Trimming left V 5 bases short and J 7 bases short, with 12 bases between. In germline, CDR1 is SGHTA, CDR2 FQGNSA. The CDR3 covers 13 residues. The CDR3 is CASSLSGANEQFF. CDR3 bases: TGTGCCAGCAGCCTGTCTGGGGCAAATGAGCAGTTCTTC. Complete variable domain (other parts from reference TRBV7-2 and TRBJ2-1): GAGVSQSPSNKVTEKGKDVELRCDPISGHTALYWYRQSLGQGLEFLIYFQGNSAPDKSGLPSDRFSAERTGGSVSTLTIQRTQQEDSAVYLCASSLSGANEQFFGPGTRLTVL.

CDR3 amino acids: CASTTSGGLYF. Here the CDR3 DNA reads TGTGCCAGCACCACTTCGGGGGGGTTGTACTTC. This sequence joins TRBV2 and TRBJ2-7; TRBD2 matches at 8 bases. V shed 7 bases, J shed 12 bases, and the junction held 8 bases outside the gene matches. This CDR3 spans 11 amino acids. Germline-derived CDR1 and CDR2 are SNHLY and FYNNEI.

The chain links TRBV4-3 to TRBJ2-7, with D maybe TRBD2 (6 bases). V was shortened by 0 bases and J by 6 bases, with 9 bases between the two germline ends. Germline V gene data show CDR1 as LGHNA and CDR2 as YSLEER. The CDR3 is 13 residues long. CDR3 in amino acids: CASSQDRGFEQYF. The CDR3 region has the DNA TGCGCCAGCAGCCAAGATCGGGGGTTCGAGCAGTACTTC.

This rearrangement joins TRBV3-1 (or the pseudogene TRBV3-2) to TRBJ2-5; perhaps TRBD2 as D (7 bases). Trimming removed 4 bases at V and 2 bases at J, with 14 bases between. The germline gives CDR1 LGHDT, CDR2 YNNKEL (reference sequence). This CDR3 has 15 amino acids. The CDR3 is CASSLRGAGQETQYF. The CDR3 nucleotides read TGTGCCAGCAGCCTCCGGGGGGCGGGGCAAGAGACCCAGTACTTC.

The rearrangement joins TRBV19 to TRBJ2-2; the match to TRBD2 covers 8 bases. The germline gives CDR1 LNHDA, CDR2 SQIVND (reference sequence). This CDR3 has 16 amino acids. The ends lost 8 bases at V and 1 base at J; junction bases unmatched: 9. The CDR3 coding sequence is TGTGCCAGTCGGCGGGGGGCGCGGAGGAACACCGGGGAGCTGTTTTTT. Protein product: CASRRGARRNTGELFF. Drawing the rest from reference TRBV19 and TRBJ2-2, the complete variable domain is DGGITQSPKYLFRKEGQNVTLSCEQNLNHDAMYWYRQDPGQGLRLIYYSQIVNDFQKGDIAEGYSVSREKKESFPLTVTSAQKNPTAFYLCASRRGARRNTGELFFGEGSRLTVL.

This chain joins TRBV29-1 and TRBJ2-1; 9 bases agree with TRBD2. The J segment lost 7 bases and the V segment lost 4 bases, leaving 14 bases of the junction unmatched. The CDR3 totals 16 residues. The germline CDR1 and CDR2 sequences are SQVTM and ANQGSEA. In DNA, the CDR3 is TGCAGCGTTGGACTGGATGGCGGGAGGGCAGCGAATGAGCAGTTCTTC. Protein product: CSVGLDGGRAANEQFF.

The gene calls are TRBV2 and TRBJ1-5; the D gene is possibly TRBD1 (5 bases). The CDR3 has 14 residues. Germline V gene sequence: CDR1 SNHLY, CDR2 FYNNEI. V lost 6 bases to trimming and J lost 4 bases, with 13 bases between them. Here the CDR3 DNA reads TGTGCCAGCAGAGGCGACGGGGGGAATCAGCCCCAGCATTTT. This gives the protein CASRGDGGNQPQHF. Full variable domain (missing parts from reference TRBV2 and TRBJ1-5): EPEVTQTPSHQVTQMGQEVILRCVPISNHLYFYWYRQILGQKVEFLVSFYNNEISEKSEIFDDQFSVERPDGSNFTLKIRSTKLEDSAMYFCASRGDGGNQPQHFGDGTRLSIL.

This chain uses TRBV7-2 with TRBJ1-3, with no clear D. V was clipped by 4 bases and J by 0 bases, with 13 bases between them. The CDR3 has 16 amino acids. Germline values: CDR1 SGHTA, CDR2 FQGNSA. This chain's CDR3 is CASSSSYSRSGNTIYF. CDR3 in DNA: TGTGCCAGCAGCTCATCATATAGCCGCTCTGGAAACACCATATATTTT.

V is TRBV19 and J is TRBJ2-1; 16 nucleotides align to TRBD2. The CDR3 contains 17 residues. Germline-derived CDR1 and CDR2 are LNHDA and SQIVND (reference sequence). V lost 6 bases to trimming and J lost 4 bases; unmatched junction nucleotides: 6. CDR3 in amino acids: CASRGTSGRAGYNEQFF. The DNA for the CDR3 is TGTGCCAGTAGAGGGACTAGCGGGAGGGCCGGTTACAATGAGCAGTTCTTC.

The genes are TRBV16 and TRBJ1-5; the D is unclear. The ends were cut back, 0 bases at V and 5 bases at J, with 8 bases in the middle. This CDR3 comprises 14 residues. Germline lookup yields CDR1 KGHSY and CDR2 FQNENV. The DNA of the CDR3 is TGTGCCAGCAGCCAATCTGGGAGCGATCAGCCCCAGCATTTT. It is translated as CASSQSGSDQPQHF.

The rearrangement joins TRBV12-3 or TRBV12-4 to TRBJ1-1, with a possible D match to TRBD1 (5 bases). V was cut by 10 bases and J by 4 bases, with 16 bases left in between. The CDR3 is 13 residues long. Here the CDR3 reads CAIGQGMGTEAFF. CDR3 coding DNA: TGTGCCATCGGTCAGGGTATGGGCACTGAAGCTTTCTTT.

This clone was detected only a few times. The chain has TRBV19 and TRBJ2-6; D may be TRBD2 (6 bases). CDR1 and CDR2 from the germline V gene are LNHDA and SQIVND (reference sequence). This CDR3 contains 16 residues. Trimming removed 8 bases from V and 0 bases from J, with 14 bases in between. The CDR3 bases are TGTGCCAGTTCCCGGGGGACCTTCTCTGGGGCCAACGTCCTGACTTTC. This translates into CASSRGTFSGANVLTF.

The V call is TRBV6-2 or TRBV6-3, the J call TRBJ2-1; 8 bases are shared with TRBD2. Germline V gene data show CDR1 as MNHEY and CDR2 as SVGEGT. V shed 0 bases, J shed 6 bases, and the junction held 1 base outside the gene matches. CDR3 length: 14 residues. The CDR3 DNA reads as TGTGCCAGCAGTTACTCCGGGGGGGCCAATGAGCAGTTCTTC. Translated: CASSYSGGANEQFF.

The chain recombines TRBV4-3 with TRBJ1-6; TRBD1 aligns across 7 bases. The ends lost 0 bases at V and 8 bases at J; junction bases unmatched: 7. Germline-derived CDR1 and CDR2 are LGHNA and YSLEER. CDR3 length: 16 amino acids. The CDR3 sequence is CASSQDSGRGDSPLHF. CDR3 coding DNA: TGCGCCAGCAGCCAAGATTCCGGCAGGGGGGATTCACCCCTCCACTTT.

The chain uses TRBV5-5 and TRBJ1-2; the match to TRBD1 covers 10 bases. The CDR3 totals 16 residues. Germline CDR1 is SGHKS and CDR2 is YYEKEE (reference sequence). Trimming cost V 4 bases and J 2 bases; bases outside gene matches: 8. Here the CDR3 DNA reads TGTGCCAGCAGCGTAACCCCGGGACAGGGGAACTATGGCTACACCTTC. Its translation is CASSVTPGQGNYGYTF.

This clone was recorded a few times. V is TRBV6-2 or TRBV6-3 and J is TRBJ2-7; 13 bases map to TRBD2. V dropped 5 bases and J dropped 7; count of bases not matched to a gene: 8. The CDR3 is 15 residues long. Per germline, CDR1 MNHEY and CDR2 SVGEGT. This CDR3 is CASSPGLAGAGEQYF. As DNA, the CDR3 is TGTGCCAGCAGTCCCGGACTAGCGGGAGCGGGTGAGCAGTACTTC.

The chain is built from TRBV18 and TRBJ2-7, with TRBD2 matching 9 bases. After removal of 3 bases from V and 11 bases from J, the junction contained 8 bases not matched to a gene. Per germline, CDR1 KGHSH and CDR2 LQKENI. The CDR3 has 13 residues. The CDR3, as DNA: TGTGCCAGCTCACCGTCGCGGGAGGGCGGGAAGTACTTC. It translates to CASSPSREGGKYF.

The chain links TRBV4-2 to TRBJ1-4, with 12 bases that match TRBD1. Unmatched junction bases numbered 6, after V lost 0 bases and J lost 1 base. Per the germline V gene, CDR1 is LGHNA and CDR2 is YNFKEQ. The CDR3 spans 19 residues. CDR3 sequence (DNA): TGTGCCAGCAGCCAAGATGGGGACAGGGGGCGATTAACTAATGAAAAACTGTTTTTT. Translated, it gives CASSQDGDRGRLTNEKLFF.

The chain carries TRBV3-1 (or the pseudogene TRBV3-2) and TRBJ1-2; 8 bases match TRBD1. The CDR3 loop spans 14 amino acids. V lost 0 bases, J lost 5 bases, and 2 bases stayed unmatched. From germline, CDR1 is LGHDT and CDR2 YNNKEL (reference sequence). The CDR3 coding sequence is TGTGCCAGCAGCCAAGATACAGGGGGATATGGCTACACCTTC. This gives the protein CASSQDTGGYGYTF.

CDR3 region: CASSLQGDEKLFF. The CDR3 nucleotides read TGCGCCAGCAGCCTACAGGGGGATGAAAAACTGTTTTTT. The rearrangement links TRBV5-1 to TRBJ1-4; TRBD1 aligns across 8 bases. The CDR3 covers 13 residues. V shed 4 bases, J shed 6 bases, and the junction held 2 bases outside the gene matches. CDR1 SGHRS and CDR2 YFSETQ come from the germline V gene.

V and J are TRBV6-2 or TRBV6-3 and TRBJ2-2, with D possibly matching TRBD2 (6 bases). The CDR3 totals 15 residues. Germline assignment: CDR1 MNHEY and CDR2 SVGEGT. Trimming pared 5 bases from V and 3 bases from J, leaving 13 bases between. CDR3 nucleotides: TGTGCCAGCAGTCCGGACTATACGTACACCGGGGAGCTGTTTTTT. Protein product: CASSPDYTYTGELFF.

The rearrangement uses TRBV5-1 and TRBJ2-2; no clear D gene. Germline-derived CDR1 and CDR2 are SGHRS and YFSETQ. This CDR3 is built from 14 residues. Trimming stripped 4 bases from V and 6 bases from J, with 13 bases between. The CDR3 DNA is TGCGCCAGCAGCGCGGCGGCAGAGGCCGGGGAGCTGTTTTTT. It codes for CASSAAAEAGELFF. The full variable domain, its missing parts supplied by reference TRBV5-1 and TRBJ2-2, is KAGVTQTPRYLIKTRGQQVTLSCSPISGHRSVSWYQQTPGQGLQFLFEYFSETQRNKGNFPGRFSGRQFSNSRSEMNVSTLELGDSALYLCASSAAAEAGELFFGEGSRLTVL.

J is TRBJ1-1 and V is TRBV4-2; D perhaps matches TRBD1 (6 bases). Trimming left V 4 bases short and J 5 bases short, with 20 bases between. CDR3 length: 16 residues. Germline V lookup: CDR1 LGHNA, CDR2 YNFKEQ. The CDR3 bases are TGTGCCAGCAGCCTCAGGGGTGCAGGGAGCCGGACTGAAGCTTTCTTT. This gives the protein CASSLRGAGSRTEAFF.

The gene calls are TRBV5-5 and TRBJ2-5, with D possibly matching TRBD2 (6 bases). CDR1 is SGHKS, CDR2 YYEKEE, per germline (reference sequence). The CDR3 consists of 15 residues. V was shortened by 2 bases and J by 4 bases, with 15 bases between the two germline ends. DNA of the CDR3: TGTGCCAGCAGCTTATCCCTGGACTACCGAGAGACCCAGTACTTC. Translated, it gives CASSLSLDYRETQYF.

This chain links TRBV21-1 with TRBJ2-7; the DNA was not used to check the table's D call, TRBD1. TRBV21-1 has pseudogene status. The CDR3 has 18 amino acids. Written as DNA, the CDR3 is TGTGCCAGCAGCAATCCGGGACAGGGGGCTGTCTCGTCCTACGAGCAGTACTTC. Protein product: CASSNPGQGAVSSYEQYF.

The rearrangement joins TRBV20-1 to TRBJ1-4; TRBD1 might be the D (5 bases). The CDR3 spans 10 residues. V was cut by 5 bases and J by 9 bases, with 7 bases left in between. Per the germline V gene, CDR1 is DFQATT and CDR2 is SNEGSKA (reference sequence). CDR3: CSARQQKLFF. CDR3 DNA sequence: TGCAGTGCTCGACAGCAAAAACTGTTTTTT.

This clone came up a few times. The chain joins TRBV28 to TRBJ2-7; a weak D match, TRBD1 (6 bases). The CDR3 is 15 amino acids. Germline V gives CDR1 MDHEN, CDR2 SYDVKM. Deletions cut 5 bases from V and 0 bases from J, with 14 bases between. The CDR3 DNA is TGTGCCAGCAGTACTACAGGGCGGAGCTCCTACGAGCAGTACTTC. Translated: CASSTTGRSSYEQYF.

This chain connects TRBV4-2 to TRBJ1-5; D perhaps matches TRBD1 (5 bases). V was shortened by 2 bases and J by 2 bases, with 7 bases between the two germline ends. The germline CDR1 and CDR2 sequences are LGHNA and YNFKEQ. This CDR3 is 14 amino acids long. The CDR3 nucleotides are TGTGCCAGCAGCCAATTACAGGGCAATCAGCCCCAGCATTTT. Protein: CASSQLQGNQPQHF.

The J gene is TRBJ1-6, the V gene TRBV7-9, with D possibly being TRBD1 (6 bases). Germline values: CDR1 SEHNR, CDR2 FQNEAQ (reference sequence). Deletions cut 1 base from V and 6 bases from J, with 10 bases between. The CDR3 is 15 amino acids. CDR3 sequence: CASSLGQEINSPLHF. Written as DNA, the CDR3 is TGTGCCAGCAGCTTAGGACAGGAGATTAATTCACCCCTCCACTTT.

The chain joins TRBV18 to TRBJ2-3; 10 bases match TRBD1. CDR3 length: 16 residues. V lost 0 bases, J lost 5 bases, and 5 bases stayed unmatched. The germline CDR1 and CDR2 sequences are KGHSH and LQKENI. The CDR3 region is CASSPPRGTGVDTQYF. In nucleotides, the CDR3 is TGTGCCAGCTCACCACCGAGGGGGACAGGGGTAGATACGCAGTATTTT.

This clone turned up a few times. This chain links TRBV5-8 with TRBJ2-1; a weak D match, TRBD2 (5 bases). V gave up 0 bases and J gave up 5 bases, with 12 bases separating them. Germline lookup yields CDR1 SGHTS and CDR2 YDEGEE. CDR3 length equals 15 residues. The CDR3: CASSLGLQNHNEQFF. The CDR3 DNA sequence: TGTGCCAGCAGCTTGGGACTACAAAACCACAATGAGCAGTTCTTC.